The rows below give T cell receptor beta chains drawn from one sample of a study of CD8 T cells in ankylosing spondylitis. TCRdb reprocessed the 5' RACE reads via MiXCR and lists one record per CDR3 protein. Among fewer than 130,000 distinct CDR3 sequences listed, around 24% were seen once. The sequenced sample consisted of synovial fluid, either unsorted or a sorted T cell fraction (not recorded which). The receptors here all came from a male donor with ankylosing spondylitis. CDR3s include the opening cysteine and the closing phenylalanine or tryptophan. The D gene is left open where the match is weak. Some rows mark clone size as missing; the rest say once, few, many or name a class of expanded clone.

TRBJ2-2,.,TRBV29-1,.,CSVGTPHGGELFF,TGCAGCGTTGGGACCCCCCATGGCGGGGAGCTGTTTTTT
TRBJ2-1,many,TRBV5-1,.,CASSLVGRNNEQFF,TGCGCCAGCAGCTTGGTGGGCCGAAACAATGAGCAGTTCTTC
TRBJ2-3,few,TRBV12-3/TRBV12-4,TRBD2,CASSPGLAGGHTQYF,TGTGCCAGCAGTCCGGGACTAGCGGGAGGACATACGCAGTATTTT
TRBJ2-1,.,TRBV5-1,TRBD2,CASSSASGREGPFF,TGCGCCAGCAGCTCGGCCTCAGGGCGGGAGGGCCCGTTCTTC
TRBJ2-1,few,TRBV14,.,CASSHLGLGPRDEQFF,TGTGCCAGCAGCCACCTAGGGCTAGGGCCCCGGGATGAGCAGTTCTTC
TRBJ2-2,few,TRBV15,TRBD1,CATTRGRAGELFF,TGTGCCACTACCAGGGGGCGAGCCGGGGAGCTGTTTTTT
TRBJ2-5,many,TRBV5-1,.,CASSLNGQETQYF,TGCGCCAGCAGCTTGAACGGCCAAGAGACCCAGTACTTC
TRBJ2-5,.,TRBV20-1,.,CSALGAGLETQYF,TGCAGTGCTTTGGGGGCAGGACTGGAGACCCAGTACTTC
TRBJ2-3,.,TRBV18,TRBD1,CASSPRDRRAVRTDTQYF,TGTGCCAGCTCACCTCGGGACAGGAGAGCGGTACGCACAGATACGCAGTATTTT
TRBJ2-3,.,TRBV5-4,TRBD2,CASSLKLAGGLGTDTQYF,TGTGCCAGCAGCCTCAAGTTAGCGGGAGGACTTGGCACAGATACGCAGTATTTT
TRBJ2-7,few,TRBV3-1,.,CASQGGRAEQYF,TGTGCCAGCCAAGGAGGAAGGGCCGAGCAGTACTTC
TRBJ1-1,.,TRBV18,.,CASSPIPRTEAFF,TGTGCCAGCTCACCGATCCCGCGGACTGAAGCTTTCTTT
TRBJ2-1,.,TRBV5-4,.,CASSLTSLISLVGNNEQFF,TGTGCCAGCAGCTTGACTAGCCTAATTTCCCTCGTGGGCAATAATGAGCAGTTCTTC
TRBJ1-5,.,TRBV20-1,.,CSARDLGNDQPQHF,TGCAGTGCTAGAGATTTGGGAAACGATCAGCCCCAGCATTTT
TRBJ2-7,few,TRBV20-1,TRBD1,CSAKQGSEQYF,TGCAGTGCTAAACAGGGGAGCGAGCAGTACTTC
TRBJ2-1,.,TRBV11-2,TRBD2,CASSLDVGPTSEWFTSYNEQFF,TGTGCCAGCAGCTTAGACGTGGGTCCGACTAGCGAGTGGTTTACCTCCTACAATGAGCAGTTCTTC
TRBJ2-3,.,TRBV6-5,.,CASSYNSRGDTQYF,TGTGCCAGCAGTTACAATTCTCGGGGCGATACGCAGTATTTT
TRBJ1-1,.,TRBV11-2,TRBD1,CASTVPGQGANEAFF,TGTGCCAGCACCGTTCCGGGACAGGGGGCGAATGAAGCTTTCTTT
TRBJ2-1,few,TRBV10-3,TRBD2,CAISGLAGGNEQFF,TGTGCCATCAGTGGTCTAGCGGGAGGCAATGAGCAGTTCTTC
TRBJ1-1,.,TRBV28,TRBD1,CASSSYGNRGNTEAFF,TGTGCCAGCAGTTCTTACGGTAACAGGGGGAACACTGAAGCTTTCTTT
TRBJ1-5,many,TRBV10-3,.,CAISESNSHNQPQHF,TGTGCCATCAGTGAGTCTAACAGTCACAATCAGCCCCAGCATTTT
TRBJ2-1,once,TRBV7-9,TRBD2,CASSLLGLANNEQFF,TGTGCCAGCAGCTTATTAGGACTAGCGAACAATGAGCAGTTCTTC
TRBJ2-3,many,TRBV12-3/TRBV12-4,.,CASTLTGRTDTQYF,TGTGCCAGCACCTTGACGGGACGGACAGATACGCAGTATTTT
TRBJ2-5,many,TRBV6-6,.,CASSPYSETQYF,TGTGCCAGCAGTCCGTATAGTGAGACCCAGTACTTC
TRBJ2-1,.,TRBV12-3/TRBV12-4,TRBD2,CASSLGGTYNEQFF,TGTGCCAGCAGTTTGGGGGGGACCTACAATGAGCAGTTCTTC
TRBJ1-1,few,TRBV14,.,CASRRGGSTEAFF,TGTGCCAGCAGGAGGGGGGGATCCACTGAAGCTTTCTTT
TRBJ2-1,.,TRBV11-2,.,CASSLAYNEQFF,TGTGCCAGCAGCTTAGCGTACAATGAGCAGTTCTTC
TRBJ2-2,few,TRBV7-8,TRBD2,CASSPVLAGGLNTGELFF,TGTGCCAGCAGCCCCGTGCTAGCGGGAGGCCTGAACACCGGGGAGCTGTTTTTT
TRBJ2-1,few,TRBV19,.,CASSIGRRVYNEQFF,TGTGCCAGTAGTATTGGCAGACGAGTCTACAATGAGCAGTTCTTC
TRBJ2-7,.,TRBV28,.,CASSLTATGNYEQYF,TGTGCCAGCAGTTTAACGGCCACAGGGAACTACGAGCAGTACTTC
TRBJ2-3,many,TRBV6-5,.,CASSYSHLSEDTQYF,TGTGCCAGCAGTTACTCGCACCTAAGCGAAGATACGCAGTATTTT
TRBJ2-7,many,TRBV18,.,CASSPETGTYEQYF,TGTGCCAGCTCACCAGAGACAGGAACCTACGAGCAGTACTTC
TRBJ2-1,few,TRBV2,.,CASSEAGPATF,TGTGCCAGCAGTGAAGCGGGGCCAGCCACCTTC
TRBJ2-3,few,TRBV24-1,.,CATSDSNLAPTDTQYF,TGTGCCACCAGTGATAGTAACCTAGCGCCTACAGATACGCAGTATTTT
TRBJ2-5,.,TRBV20-1,.,CSASPQGLTWETQYF,TGCAGTGCTAGCCCCCAGGGGCTGACGTGGGAGACCCAGTACTTC
TRBJ1-6,.,TRBV7-2,.,CASTFAVSQTPLHF,TGTGCCAGCACCTTTGCGGTCAGTCAGACACCCCTCCACTTT
TRBJ1-2,few,TRBV5-1,TRBD1,CASSNYTGGYGYTF,TGCGCCAGCAGCAACTACACAGGGGGCTATGGCTACACCTTC
TRBJ1-1,.,TRBV7-9,.,CASNLKQGTEAFF,TGTGCCAGCAACCTCAAGCAAGGGACTGAAGCTTTCTTT
TRBJ2-3,.,TRBV29-1,TRBD1,CSFRTGFTDTQYF,TGCAGCTTCCGGACAGGCTTCACAGATACGCAGTATTTT
TRBJ1-5,few,TRBV7-8,.,CASSLSLASNQPQHF,TGTGCCAGCAGTTTGAGTTTGGCTAGCAATCAGCCCCAGCATTTT
TRBJ2-7,many,TRBV18,TRBD1,CASSRDSPYEQYF,TGTGCCAGCTCACGGGACAGCCCCTACGAGCAGTACTTC
TRBJ2-7,few,TRBV20-1,.,CSARAPARGHEQYF,TGCAGTGCTAGAGCCCCGGCCAGGGGTCATGAGCAGTACTTC
TRBJ2-7,few,TRBV7-2,.,CASSLVAGTSHYEQYF,TGTGCCAGCAGCTTAGTCGCCGGGACTTCTCACTACGAGCAGTACTTC